These 22 T cell receptor beta chains were all obtained from the same sample, sequenced in a study of blood T cell repertoires in COVID-19. Generated by immunoSEQ multiplex PCR, the TCRdb table keeps only in-frame clones and is missing some. This table has about 190,000 clones, more than 60% appearing once. The sequenced material came from peripheral blood. These receptors came from a man aged 45-65 years who had recovered from COVID-19.

This clone showed up many times. The chain employs TRBV19 and TRBJ2-2; 9 nucleotides line up with TRBD1. CDR3 length: 15 residues. Germline trimming cut 10 bases from V and 6 bases from J; bases unmatched to any gene: 12. The V gene's germline CDR1 is LNHDA and CDR2 SQIVND (reference sequence). In DNA, the CDR3 is TGTGCCACCCCGCGGACAGGGGTTGGTTCCGGGGAGCTGTTTTTT. Its translation: CATPRTGVGSGELFF.

J is TRBJ2-7 and V is TRBV6-1; the D gene is possibly TRBD2 (5 bases). The CDR3 loop spans 19 amino acids. V was cut by 1 base and J by 0 bases, with 22 bases left in between. CDR1 is MNHNS and CDR2 is SASEGT in the germline V gene. Here the CDR3 reads CASSEGQGIAGASSYEQYF. The CDR3 DNA sequence: TGTGCCAGCAGTGAAGGCCAAGGTATTGCGGGTGCGAGCTCCTACGAGCAGTACTTC.

The gene calls are TRBV19 and TRBJ2-2; the D gene is possibly TRBD2 (7 bases). V lost 5 bases and J lost 7, with 17 bases in between. This CDR3 is 15 amino acids long. CDR1 is LNHDA and CDR2 is SQIVND in the germline V gene (reference sequence). CDR3 sequence reads: CASSSKTGRGGELFF. The CDR3 nucleotides read TGTGCCAGTAGTTCAAAAACAGGGAGGGGCGGGGAGCTGTTTTTT.

The chain links TRBV29-1 to TRBJ1-4; TRBD1 matches 11 bases. After removal of 4 bases from V and 8 bases from J, the junction contained 6 bases not matched to a gene. This CDR3 is built from 14 residues. The germline gives CDR1 SQVTM, CDR2 ANQGSEA. CDR3 region: CSVGDRGREEKLFF. The CDR3, as DNA: TGCAGCGTTGGGGACAGGGGGAGGGAAGAAAAACTGTTTTTT.

This sequence joins TRBV3-1 (or the pseudogene TRBV3-2) and TRBJ2-7; D is undetermined. In germline, CDR1 is LGHDT, CDR2 YNNKEL (reference sequence). The CDR3 sequence is 14 residues long. V lost 3 bases, J lost 3 bases, and 12 bases lay in between. As DNA, the CDR3 is TGTGCCAGCAGCCATTTTGGCGGATTCTACGAGCAGTACTTC. Its translation: CASSHFGGFYEQYF.

J is TRBJ1-3 and V is TRBV6-5, with TRBD1 as a possible D gene (5 bases). CDR1 MNHEY and CDR2 SVGAGI come from the germline V gene. The CDR3 is made up of 13 amino acids. V was shortened by 4 bases and J by 7 bases, with 11 bases between the two germline ends. CDR3 loop: CASSSDPGNTIYF. CDR3 DNA: TGTGCCAGCAGTTCGGATCCAGGGAACACCATATATTTT.

The chain uses TRBV9 and TRBJ2-7; 8 bases align to TRBD2. CDR3 length: 19 amino acids. Germline CDR1 SGDLS, CDR2 YYNGEE. The J segment lost 0 bases and the V segment lost 0 bases, leaving 14 bases of the junction unmatched. CDR3 protein: CASSVGISGDSTSSYEQYF. CDR3 nucleotide sequence: TGTGCCAGCAGCGTAGGAATTAGCGGGGATTCAACCAGCTCCTACGAGCAGTACTTC.

The gene calls are TRBV27 and TRBJ2-2; D may be TRBD1 (5 bases). V was trimmed by 5 bases and J by 0 bases, leaving 10 bases between them. Germline CDR1 is MNHEY and CDR2 is SMNVEV (reference sequence). CDR3 length equals 15 residues. The CDR3, as DNA: TGTGCCAGCAGTCCGACAGTCGCGAACACCGGGGAGCTGTTTTTT. Its protein is CASSPTVANTGELFF.

This clone was detected only a few times. V usage is TRBV19 and J usage is TRBJ1-2, with D maybe TRBD1 (6 bases). The CDR3 runs 14 residues. From germline, CDR1 is LNHDA and CDR2 SQIVND (reference sequence). V lost 9 bases and J lost 0, with 14 bases in between. The CDR3 protein is CASQDRPTNYGYTF. CDR3 sequence (DNA): TGTGCCAGCCAGGACAGACCTACTAACTATGGCTACACCTTC.

The CDR3 DNA reads TGTGCCAGCAGGCTTCGTGGGGGGTTAACCTACGAGCAGTACTTC. Translating it yields CASRLRGGLTYEQYF. The chain has TRBV21-1 and TRBJ2-7; the D call of TRBD2 is as the table states it, not checked on the DNA. TRBV21-1 is a pseudogene segment. The CDR3 consists of 15 residues.

V gene TRBV27 combines with J gene TRBJ1-2; 8 bases align to TRBD1. The germline V gene has CDR1 MNHEY and CDR2 SMNVEV (reference sequence). V lost 7 bases to trimming and J lost 4 bases; unmatched junction nucleotides: 11. This CDR3 region has 15 residues. The CDR3 DNA reads as TGTGCCAGCATAGGCAGGGGGCCTCCAGTCTATGGCTACACCTTC. Translating gives CASIGRGPPVYGYTF.

The chain links TRBV27 to TRBJ1-6; the D gene is possibly TRBD1 (5 bases). This CDR3 spans 15 amino acids. The V and J ends lost 9 bases and 5 bases respectively, with 17 bases between them. CDR1 is MNHEY, CDR2 SMNVEV, per germline (reference sequence). The CDR3 nucleotides are TGTGCCAGAATAGGTCGGGACTTCCATAATTCACCCCTCCACTTT. Protein sequence: CARIGRDFHNSPLHF.

The chain recombines TRBV27 with TRBJ1-6; no reliable D call. Trimming removed 7 bases at V and 5 bases at J, with 21 bases between. CDR3 length: 17 amino acids. Germline lookup yields CDR1 MNHEY and CDR2 SMNVEV (reference sequence). CDR3 bases: TGTGCCAGCACCCCGACTTTCACCCTCGTCAATAATTCACCCCTCCACTTT. Its protein product is CASTPTFTLVNNSPLHF.

The gene calls are TRBV19 and TRBJ1-1; D is possibly TRBD1 (6 bases). Germline V gives CDR1 LNHDA, CDR2 SQIVND (reference sequence). The V gene lost 7 bases and the J gene lost 6 bases, with 15 bases spanning the gap. The CDR3 is 13 amino acids. CDR3 nucleotides: TGTGCCAGTAACCTGAACAGGGCGTCTGAAGCTTTCTTT. This codes for CASNLNRASEAFF.

V is TRBV2 and J is TRBJ2-1; the match to TRBD2 covers 10 bases. The V gene's germline CDR1 is SNHLY and CDR2 FYNNEI. The CDR3 contains 14 residues. The J segment lost 3 bases and the V segment lost 5 bases, leaving 1 base of the junction unmatched. The CDR3: CASSWTSGYNEQFF. The CDR3 DNA sequence: TGTGCCAGCAGTTGGACTAGCGGCTACAATGAGCAGTTCTTC. The full variable domain, its missing parts supplied by reference TRBV2 and TRBJ2-1, is EPEVTQTPSHQVTQMGQEVILRCVPISNHLYFYWYRQILGQKVEFLVSFYNNEISEKSEIFDDQFSVERPDGSNFTLKIRSTKLEDSAMYFCASSWTSGYNEQFFGPGTRLTVL.

This clone was recorded once. The V call is TRBV27, the J call TRBJ1-5, with 9 bases that match TRBD1. The CDR3 spans 16 residues. Germline CDR1 reads MNHEY; CDR2 reads SMNVEV (reference sequence). V gave up 0 bases and J gave up 3 bases; unmatched junction bases: 3. CDR3 nucleotides: TGTGCCAGCAGTTTATCCGGGACAGGGTACAATCAGCCCCAGCATTTT. Its protein is CASSLSGTGYNQPQHF.

This clone has just a few counts. The rearrangement links TRBV25-1 to TRBJ2-3; 12 bases are shared with TRBD2. The J segment lost 2 bases and the V segment lost 4 bases, leaving 4 bases of the junction unmatched. Germline values: CDR1 MGHDK, CDR2 SYGVNS. The CDR3 extends over 16 amino acids. The CDR3 DNA sequence: TGTGCCAGCAGTGGGGGACTAGCGGGCCTCACAGATACGCAGTATTTT. Translation gives CASSGGLAGLTDTQYF. The whole variable domain, remainder taken from reference TRBV25-1 and TRBJ2-3, is EADIYQTPRYLVIGTGKKITLECSQTMGHDKMYWYQQDPGMELHLIHYSYGVNSTEKGDLSSESTVSRIRTEHFPLTLESARPSHTSQYLCASSGGLAGLTDTQYFGPGTRLTVL.

This clone has just one count. The rearrangement joins TRBV7-8 to TRBJ2-7; TRBD2 matches at 13 bases. V lost 7 bases, J lost 4 bases, and 19 bases stayed unmatched. Germline CDR1 and CDR2: SGHVS and FQNEAQ. The CDR3 contains 19 residues. DNA for the CDR3: TGTGCCAGCAAGGGTTGGGGGACTAGCGGGAATTCGGGATTATACGAGCAGTACTTC. Encoded protein: CASKGWGTSGNSGLYEQYF.

V usage is TRBV5-8 and J usage is TRBJ1-6; 7 bases map to TRBD1. This CDR3 comprises 14 residues. With V trimmed by 7 bases and J by 9 bases, 10 bases remained unmatched. Per germline, CDR1 SGHTS and CDR2 YDEGEE. CDR3 protein: CASGPDRVFSPLHF. CDR3 nucleotide sequence: TGTGCCAGCGGACCAGACAGGGTTTTTTCACCCCTCCACTTT. The complete variable domain, with remaining parts taken from reference TRBV5-8 and TRBJ1-6, reads EAGVTQSPTHLIKTRGQQATLRCSPISGHTSVYWYQQALGLGLQFLLWYDEGEERNRGNFPPRFSGRQFPNYSSELNVNALELEDSALYLCASGPDRVFSPLHFGNGTRLTVT.

This rearrangement joins TRBV7-2 to TRBJ1-1, with TRBD1 matching over 12 bases. The germline V gene has CDR1 SGHTA and CDR2 FQGNSA. J was trimmed by 0 bases and V by 5 bases; bases with no gene match: 13. The CDR3 is 19 residues long. CDR3 nucleotide sequence: TGTGCCAGCAGCCCCCGTGGGGCCGGGACAGGGGGCCTGAACACTGAAGCTTTCTTT. This sequence encodes CASSPRGAGTGGLNTEAFF.

V gene TRBV5-6 combines with J gene TRBJ2-2, with 8 bases lining up with TRBD1. CDR3 length: 16 residues. CDR1 is SGHDT and CDR2 is YYEEEE in the germline V gene. V shed 1 base and J 10 bases; nucleotides not matched to a gene: 12. Here the CDR3 DNA reads TGTGCCAGCAGCTTGTTGGACAGGGACCTCTCCAAGGAGCTGTTTTTT. This gives the protein CASSLLDRDLSKELFF.

The CDR3 loop is CATSDLRGELFF. For the CDR3, the DNA is TGTGCCACCAGTGATTTGCGGGGGGAGCTGTTTTTT. The chain links TRBV24-1 to TRBJ2-2; D not certain. This CDR3 has 12 amino acids. Germline V lookup: CDR1 KGHDR, CDR2 SFDVKD. Trimming left V 0 bases short and J 8 bases short, with 3 bases between.